This T cell receptor beta chain came from a study of T cell changes during pregnancy in multiple sclerosis. Comments on this clone: Germline is not matched at one junction end, which may reflect a read error.

The method was immunoSEQ multiplex PCR; TCRdb's version includes in-frame clones alone and lacks a portion of them. The repertoire consists of 50,000 to 60,000 clones, with around nine tenths occurring once and the leading ten covering 0.25% to 0.3%. CDR1 and CDR2 from the germline V gene are SGHRS and YFSETQ. CDR3 length equals 15 residues. The J gene is TRBJ1-2, the V gene TRBV5-1; possible D gene TRBD1, 6 bases. The TCR sequence derives from a female donor with multiple sclerosis, enrolled in a pregnancy study. The sample here was CD4+ T cells from peripheral blood mononuclear cells, taken in the second trimester of pregnancy. CDR3 protein: CATSLGAGAREGYTF. CDR3 in DNA: TGCGCCACCAGCCTCGGGGCGGGGGCTCGTGAAGGCTACACCTTC.